The clone carrying this T cell receptor (beta chain) has ten or more counts. Its antigen is as yet unknown. The data originate from a study of cytotoxic CD8 clonotypes in ibrutinib-treated CLL. Study-level information: Once patients had received a median 12 months of treatment, range 6 to 36, response samples were obtained.

Broader study findings: Public clonotypes were uncommon and contracted or stayed stable on treatment. Age-matched healthy donor levels were exceeded by baseline clonality, which tracked circulating CD8+ T-cell counts.

The sequencing depth, 1 in 200,000 to 1 in 1 million T cells, was the target. The protocol was immunoSEQ multiplex PCR, while the TCRdb copy is restricted to in-frame clones and leaves out a portion. The data show about 120,000 clones, with more than 55% seen just once and about 40% held by the top ten. Sequenced material: PBMCs, taken after 24 months of ibrutinib treatment. This receptor was obtained from a human donor with chronic lymphocytic leukemia.

CDR3 residues: CASRGVLLAEAFF. The CDR3 DNA sequence: TGTGCCAGCAGGGGGGTGCTGTTAGCTGAAGCTTTCTTT. J is TRBJ1-1 and V is TRBV2; the D gene is possibly TRBD1 (5 bases). The germline gives CDR1 SNHLY, CDR2 FYNNEI. The CDR3 runs to 13 residues. Trimming shortened V by 6 bases and J by 6 bases, and 14 bases separated the two germline ends.